This T cell receptor (beta chain) is drawn from a study of T-cell memory formation after mild COVID-19. Background on the study: TCR clusters were largely donor specific.

TCRdb processed the 5' RACE reads anew with MiXCR; each CDR3 protein has one entry. Of 300,000 to 400,000 distinct CDR3 sequences listed, around 21% are singletons. About this clonotype: Its matching antigen is unknown.

CDR3 length equals 14 residues. Per germline, CDR1 KGHDR and CDR2 SFDVKD. Deletions cut 0 bases from V and 1 base from J, with 3 bases between. Broader study findings: Largely, contracting CD4+ clones fell within CM and EM, and contracting CD8+ clones within EMRA. Whereas later expanders leaned CD4+, clones contracting day 15 to 85 showed a balanced CD4/CD8 makeup.

The chain combines TRBV24-1 with TRBJ1-5, with no clear D. Input material: PBMCs or a T cell subset sorted from them (not recorded which). The receptor's source is an adult woman who had mild COVID-19 (a few samples of this study predate the infection). Cell type and time point are not known. The CDR3 sequence is CATSDLRSNQPQHF. For the CDR3, the DNA is TGTGCCACCAGTGATTTGAGGAGCAATCAGCCCCAGCATTTT.